Only a few counts were recorded for the clone carrying this T cell receptor beta chain. Its antigen is as yet unknown. CDR1 is MNHEY, CDR2 SMNVEV, per germline (reference sequence). This CDR3 region has 15 residues. With V trimmed by 5 bases and J by 0 bases, 4 bases remained unmatched. The sample belongs to a study of CD8 T cells in acute hepatitis C reinfection. Generated by immunoSEQ multiplex PCR, the TCRdb table keeps only in-frame clones and is missing some. The table has 30,000 to 45,000 clones, approximately 83% seen once; the top ten hold 10% to 11%. Study conclusions and caveats: TRBV04 and TRBV06 were preferentially used in all groups, not explained by naive pool overrepresentation. CDR3 sequences shared with other epitopes were rare. About a dozen public clonotypes were found regardless of outcome. Acute resolver, follow-up resolver and acute chronic samples had similar high diversity.

The sample's time point: naive CD8 control sorted from an acute-time-point sample. The V gene is TRBV27, the J gene TRBJ2-7, with 10 bases matching TRBD2. The receptor comes from a woman aged 18-29 years who spontaneously cleared hepatitis C infection. The sequencing input was naive CD8+ T cells from PBMCs. CDR3 in amino acids: CASSVIAGGSYEQYF. The CDR3 region has the DNA TGTGCCAGCAGTGTTATAGCGGGAGGCTCCTACGAGCAGTACTTC.